This T cell receptor beta chain derives from a study of shared clonotypes between healthy human individuals. Assay used: immunoSEQ multiplex PCR; TCRdb lists only in-frame clones, some missing. The profile covers about 490,000 clones, with over 70% appearing a single time and roughly 13% taken by the ten largest. Note on this clone: Other DNA sequences within the sample encode an identical CDR3.

The receptor was isolated from a woman between 40 and 50 years old in good health. Some clones in this sample may be carry-over from other donors' samples. What was sequenced was PBMCs.

DNA of the CDR3: TGTGCCAGCAGTTTGTGGGGCAGTTACGAGCAGTACTTC. Encoded protein: CASSLWGSYEQYF. The chain couples TRBV27 to TRBJ2-7; D might be TRBD1 (5 bases). CDR1 is MNHEY and CDR2 is SMNVEV in the germline V gene (reference sequence). The CDR3 runs 13 residues. Trimming pared 3 bases from V and 4 bases from J, leaving 10 bases between.